Shown below are 18 T cell receptor beta chains from a single sample sequenced in a study of shared clonotypes between healthy human individuals. Clones were sequenced by immunoSEQ multiplex PCR, and TCRdb holds only the in-frame ones, with some missing. Found here are a few million clones, more than 80% of them singletons; the top ten hold around 0.14%. Specimen: naive CD4+ T cells sorted from blood. The sample's subset: CD45RA+ positively selected. The receptors originated from a man younger than 35 in good health.

V and J are TRBV7-3 and TRBJ2-3, with 7 nucleotides matching TRBD2. Trimming took 0 bases from V and 4 from J; bases not matched to a gene: 4. Looked up from germline, CDR1 is SGHTA and CDR2 is FQGTGA. The length of the CDR3 is 15 residues. The chain's CDR3 is CASSLTSGVADTQYF. The CDR3 nucleotides are TGTGCCAGCAGCTTAACAAGCGGGGTAGCAGATACGCAGTATTTT.

V is TRBV7-3 and J is TRBJ2-5, with 7 bases fitting TRBD2. The J segment lost 7 bases and the V segment lost 5 bases, leaving 13 bases of the junction unmatched. This CDR3 is 15 amino acids long. Germline-derived CDR1 and CDR2 are SGHTA and FQGTGA. Here the CDR3 reads CASSLNSGSGGTQYF. The CDR3 DNA reads TGTGCCAGCAGCCTCAACAGCGGATCGGGGGGGACCCAGTACTTC.

J is TRBJ2-7 and V is TRBV5-6, with D maybe TRBD2 (6 bases). The CDR3 extends over 13 amino acids. Per the germline V gene, CDR1 is SGHDT and CDR2 is YYEEEE. Deletions cut 4 bases from V and 3 bases from J, with 11 bases between. The CDR3: CASSPAGSYEQYF. DNA of the CDR3: TGTGCCAGCAGCCCTGCCGGGAGCTACGAGCAGTACTTC.

The chain links TRBV6-5 to TRBJ2-5, with 8 positions matching TRBD2. The junction had 8 bases not matched to a gene; V was cut back by 5 bases and J by 6 bases. This CDR3 spans 14 amino acids. Germline V gene data show CDR1 as MNHEY and CDR2 as SVGAGI. The CDR3 protein is CASSPGGARKTQYF. The CDR3 coding sequence is TGTGCCAGCAGTCCCGGGGGGGCGAGGAAGACCCAGTACTTC.

The J gene is TRBJ1-1, the V gene TRBV5-6; 9 nucleotides align to TRBD1. V dropped 4 bases and J dropped 4; count of bases not matched to a gene: 5. The CDR3 consists of 14 residues. Germline lookup yields CDR1 SGHDT and CDR2 YYEEEE. The CDR3, as DNA: TGTGCCAGCAGCGGGGACAGGGAGGTCACTGAAGCTTTCTTT. Translated: CASSGDREVTEAFF.

The rearrangement joins TRBV2 to TRBJ1-5; D is unclear. The V end was cut by 2 bases, the J end by 3 bases, with 5 bases between. Looked up from germline, CDR1 is SNHLY and CDR2 is FYNNEI. CDR3 length: 13 amino acids. The CDR3 protein is CASSEQLNQPQHF. Here the CDR3 DNA reads TGTGCCAGCAGTGAACAGCTCAATCAGCCCCAGCATTTT.

V is TRBV11-2 and J is TRBJ2-2; 7 nucleotides line up with TRBD2. This CDR3 has 16 residues. V trimming: 3 bases; J trimming: 4 bases; junction bases outside the gene matches: 8. Germline-derived CDR1 and CDR2 are SGHAT and FQNNGV. CDR3 protein: CASSFRSGTFTGELFF. CDR3 DNA sequence: TGTGCCAGCAGCTTCCGGAGCGGGACCTTCACCGGGGAGCTGTTTTTT.

J is TRBJ1-2 and V is TRBV5-1; a weak D match, TRBD1 (5 bases). Per germline, CDR1 SGHRS and CDR2 YFSETQ. V lost 0 bases and J lost 3, with 9 bases in between. CDR3 length: 14 residues. The chain's CDR3 is CASSLVGQDYGYTF. CDR3 nucleotides: TGCGCCAGCAGCTTGGTGGGGCAGGACTATGGCTACACCTTC.

Worth noting for this clone: Other DNA sequences of this sample code for an identical CDR3. V is TRBV9 and J is TRBJ2-2; D unclear. V lost 0 bases, J lost 0 bases, and 6 bases lay in between. The CDR3 is 15 residues long. Germline CDR1 and CDR2: SGDLS and YYNGEE. The CDR3 here is CASSVASPNTGELFF. The DNA of the CDR3 is TGTGCCAGCAGCGTAGCTTCCCCGAACACCGGGGAGCTGTTTTTT.

This rearrangement joins TRBV19 to TRBJ1-5; D may be TRBD1 (5 bases). Germline V gene lookup returns CDR1 LNHDA and CDR2 SQIVND (reference sequence). The CDR3 length is 16 residues. The ends were cut back, 3 bases at V and 5 bases at J, with 17 bases in the middle. In nucleotides, the CDR3 is TGTGCCAGTAGTATCTTCAGGGATAGTTGGGATCAGCCCCAGCATTTT. This gives the protein CASSIFRDSWDQPQHF.

In regard to this clone: Other DNA sequences in the sample encode the same CDR3. The genes are TRBV6-1 and TRBJ1-2; D perhaps matches TRBD1 (5 bases). Trimming removed 3 bases from V and 3 bases from J, with 8 bases in between. The CDR3 is 13 amino acids. CDR1 and CDR2 from the germline V gene are MNHNS and SASEGT. CDR3 in amino acids: CASSDRGYYGYTF. The CDR3 DNA sequence: TGTGCCAGCAGTGATCGGGGCTACTATGGCTACACCTTC.

The rearrangement links TRBV12-5 to TRBJ1-4; D gene unclear. Germline V gene sequence: CDR1 LGHNT, CDR2 FRNRAP. The CDR3 totals 13 residues. Trimming cost V 1 base and J 11 bases, with 11 bases left between them. CDR3 in amino acids: CASGLDNVGKLFF. CDR3 in DNA: TGTGCTAGTGGTTTGGACAACGTGGGGAAACTGTTTTTT.

This chain links TRBV19 with TRBJ2-7; D is possibly TRBD1 (6 bases). CDR1 and CDR2 (germline): LNHDA, SQIVND (reference sequence). The CDR3 has 13 amino acids. Trimming stripped 7 bases from V and 2 bases from J, with 12 bases between. The CDR3 loop is CASNPTGTYEQYF. CDR3 DNA: TGTGCCAGTAACCCGACAGGAACCTACGAGCAGTACTTC.

With respect to this clone: The identical CDR3 is also encoded by other nucleotide sequences in the sample. CDR3 protein: CASSDRDYQETQYF. CDR3 nucleotide sequence: TGTGCCAGCAGTGATAGGGACTACCAAGAGACCCAGTACTTC. The V gene is TRBV25-1, the J gene TRBJ2-5; a weak D match, TRBD2 (6 bases). This CDR3 region has 14 residues. Deletions cut 3 bases from V and 0 bases from J, with 8 bases between. CDR1 MGHDK and CDR2 SYGVNS come from the germline V gene.

V usage is TRBV5-1 and J usage is TRBJ2-1; 7 bases match TRBD2. This CDR3 has 15 residues. V lost 3 bases, J lost 0 bases, and 3 bases stayed unmatched. The germline V gene has CDR1 SGHRS and CDR2 YFSETQ. CDR3 DNA: TGCGCCAGCAGCTCCGGGACTACCTCCTACAATGAGCAGTTCTTC. It is translated as CASSSGTTSYNEQFF.

This rearrangement joins TRBV25-1 to TRBJ1-1, with D tentatively TRBD1 (6 bases). The V end lost 4 bases, the J end lost 4 bases, and 10 bases lay between the germline ends. The CDR3 contains 13 residues. CDR1 is MGHDK, CDR2 SYGVNS, per germline. As DNA, the CDR3 is TGTGCCAGCAGTGCCAGGGGAGTCACTGAAGCTTTCTTT. This translates into CASSARGVTEAFF.

This clone was picked up one time. This rearrangement joins TRBV7-2 to TRBJ2-4; the match to TRBD2 covers 10 bases. Germline CDR1 SGHTA, CDR2 FQGNSA. V dropped 4 bases and J dropped 7; count of bases not matched to a gene: 10. This CDR3 is built from 16 residues. As DNA, the CDR3 is TGTGCCAGCAGCTCCTCCCTGCCGGGACTAGCGAACATTCAGTACTTC. This codes for CASSSSLPGLANIQYF.

The chain has TRBV7-2 and TRBJ2-3; 8 bases are a match to TRBD2. CDR3 size: 17 residues. The germline CDR1 and CDR2 sequences are SGHTA and FQGNSA. The junction had 11 bases not matched to a gene; V was cut back by 2 bases and J by 4 bases. The CDR3 DNA sequence: TGTGCCAGCAGCTTACCTCGACTAGCGATTGGCGCAGATACGCAGTATTTT. Translated: CASSLPRLAIGADTQYF. The whole variable domain, remainder taken from reference TRBV7-2 and TRBJ2-3, is GAGVSQSPSNKVTEKGKDVELRCDPISGHTALYWYRQSLGQGLEFLIYFQGNSAPDKSGLPSDRFSAERTGGSVSTLTIQRTQQEDSAVYLCASSLPRLAIGADTQYFGPGTRLTVL.